Listed here are 23 T cell receptor beta chains from one sample, sequenced in a study of cytomegalovirus exposure and HLA in healthy donors. This PCR relied on a set of 60 Vbeta primers and 13 Jbeta primers. This table comes from immunoSEQ multiplex PCR, and its TCRdb copy is limited to in-frame clones, with some not included. The sample carries roughly 51,000 clones, around 85% recorded once. Material: PBMCs. The receptors derive from a boy aged 5-17 years in good health and CMV-seropositive.

The chain has TRBV6-6 and TRBJ2-2; 7 bases line up with TRBD1. V trimming: 5 bases; J trimming: 5 bases; junction bases outside the gene matches: 8. Per the germline V gene, CDR1 is MNHNY and CDR2 is SVGAGI (reference sequence). The CDR3 is 15 residues long. CDR3: CASSTRQGSTGELFF. The CDR3 coding sequence is TGTGCCAGCAGTACTCGACAGGGAAGTACCGGGGAGCTGTTTTTT.

This chain links TRBV19 with TRBJ1-1; D remains ambiguous. Trimming stripped 2 bases from V and 5 bases from J, with 9 bases between. CDR3 size: 13 residues. CDR1 is LNHDA, CDR2 SQIVND, per germline (reference sequence). This CDR3 reads CASSITAVTEAFF. The CDR3 DNA follows: TGTGCCAGTAGTATAACCGCGGTTACTGAAGCTTTCTTT.

Only one count was recorded for this clone. The genes are TRBV6-5 and TRBJ1-6; possible D gene TRBD1, 6 bases. V lost 2 bases, J lost 6 bases, and 8 bases lay in between. CDR3 length equals 14 residues. Germline lookup yields CDR1 MNHEY and CDR2 SVGAGI. CDR3 sequence reads: CASSYLDSNSPLHF. Here the CDR3 DNA reads TGTGCCAGCAGTTACCTGGACAGTAATTCACCCCTCCACTTT.

In its sample, this clone was seen once. The rearrangement links TRBV6-1 to TRBJ2-7; D might be TRBD1 (6 bases). The CDR3 is 15 residues long. Trimming left V 4 bases short and J 2 bases short, with 15 bases between. CDR1 and CDR2 (germline): MNHNS, SASEGT. The CDR3 sequence is CASSGIIDRPYEQYF. The CDR3, as DNA: TGTGCCAGCAGTGGGATAATCGACAGGCCCTACGAGCAGTACTTC.

The rearrangement links TRBV5-4 to TRBJ2-6, with D unclear. The V end lost 0 bases, the J end lost 1 base, and 5 bases lay between the germline ends. CDR1 and CDR2 from the germline V gene are SGHNT and YYREEE (reference sequence). The CDR3 runs to 15 residues. The CDR3 coding sequence is TGTGCCAGCAGCTTGGCGGGTTCTGGGGCCAACGTCCTGACTTTC. This translates into CASSLAGSGANVLTF.

V is TRBV14 and J is TRBJ2-5; D gene unclear. The V gene lost 3 bases and the J gene lost 9 bases, with 17 bases spanning the gap. The CDR3 consists of 14 residues. Per germline, CDR1 SGHDN and CDR2 FVKESK. The CDR3 spells CASSHLQDIPAQYF. CDR3 nucleotide sequence: TGTGCCAGCAGCCATCTACAAGACATCCCGGCCCAGTACTTC. Full variable domain (remainder filled in from reference TRBV14 and TRBJ2-5): EAGVTQFPSHSVIEKGQTVTLRCDPISGHDNLYWYRRVMGKEIKFLLHFVKESKQDESGMPNNRFLAERTGGTYSTLKVQPAELEDSGVYFCASSHLQDIPAQYFGPGTRLLVL.

This chain links TRBV5-1 with TRBJ2-2, with a weak D call TRBD2 (5 bases). Germline assignment: CDR1 SGHRS and CDR2 YFSETQ. The V gene lost 0 bases and the J gene lost 5 bases, with 5 bases spanning the gap. CDR3 length equals 13 residues. CDR3 DNA: TGCGCCAGCAGCTTGGGAGGGACCGGGGAGCTGTTTTTT. It encodes CASSLGGTGELFF.

This clone was observed a handful of times. The chain links TRBV6-5 to TRBJ2-6, with D tentatively TRBD1 (6 bases). CDR1 MNHEY and CDR2 SVGAGI come from the germline V gene. This CDR3 has 15 amino acids. The V gene lost 7 bases and the J gene lost 4 bases, with 14 bases spanning the gap. DNA of the CDR3: TGTGCCAGCACCAGACAGGCTGAGGGGGCCAACGTCCTGACTTTC. It yields the protein CASTRQAEGANVLTF.

The CDR3 sequence is CASSGGTELFLNGYTF. The CDR3 DNA reads as TGTGCCAGCAGTGGCGGGACAGAACTTTTCTTAAATGGCTACACCTTC. The V gene is TRBV6-1, the J gene TRBJ1-2; 7 bases match TRBD1. Losses at the gene ends were 4 bases for V and 6 bases for J; bases not matched to a gene: 14. This CDR3 is 16 amino acids long. Looked up from germline, CDR1 is MNHNS and CDR2 is SASEGT.

This clone was counted only a few times. The sample has other DNA sequences that encode this CDR3 too. The chain combines TRBV19 with TRBJ2-7; 9 bases are shared with TRBD1. The CDR3 runs to 13 residues. Germline CDR1 is LNHDA and CDR2 is SQIVND (reference sequence). Losses at the gene ends were 7 bases for V and 2 bases for J; bases not matched to a gene: 3. CDR3: CASKGQGPYEQYF. CDR3 DNA: TGTGCCAGTAAGGGACAGGGACCCTACGAGCAGTACTTC.

Only one count was recorded for this clone. This chain connects TRBV5-6 to TRBJ2-3; D is unclear. Trimming stripped 1 base from V and 3 bases from J, with 15 bases between. The germline V gene encodes CDR1 SGHDT and CDR2 YYEEEE. The CDR3 totals 16 residues. CDR3 nucleotides: TGTGCCAGCAGCTTGCCTAAGATGGGCCCAACAGATACGCAGTATTTT. Amino acids: CASSLPKMGPTDTQYF.

This chain joins TRBV2 and TRBJ2-5, with TRBD2 matching over 10 bases. The J segment lost 1 base and the V segment lost 6 bases, leaving 5 bases of the junction unmatched. The germline CDR1 and CDR2 sequences are SNHLY and FYNNEI. The CDR3 sequence is 15 residues long. The CDR3 DNA sequence: TGTGCCAGCAGACCGACTAGCGGGTCCCAAGAGACCCAGTACTTC. Amino acid sequence: CASRPTSGSQETQYF.

This clone was seen once. The chain links TRBV5-5 to TRBJ2-4, with 9 positions matching TRBD2. CDR1 and CDR2 from the germline V gene are SGHKS and YYEKEE (reference sequence). After removal of 3 bases from V and 4 bases from J, the junction contained 5 bases not matched to a gene. This CDR3 spans 15 amino acids. DNA for the CDR3: TGTGCCAGCAGCTCCCGGGGACTAGCTAAAAACATTCAGTACTTC. Protein sequence: CASSSRGLAKNIQYF.

The chain links TRBV7-8 to TRBJ1-1; tentative D call: TRBD1 (5 bases). CDR1 is SGHVS, CDR2 FQNEAQ, per germline. The CDR3 runs to 17 residues. Trimming pared 7 bases from V and 1 base from J, leaving 22 bases between. DNA for the CDR3: TGTGCCAGCACCCCCCGGGTCGGGGGAGATTCGAACACTGAAGCTTTCTTT. Translated: CASTPRVGGDSNTEAFF.

J is TRBJ2-1 and V is TRBV19; 13 nucleotides agree with TRBD2. The CDR3 has 16 residues. The junction had 10 bases not matched to a gene; V was cut back by 5 bases and J by 9 bases. Per the germline V gene, CDR1 is LNHDA and CDR2 is SQIVND (reference sequence). This chain's CDR3 is CASSPQLAGGVGEQFF. DNA of the CDR3: TGTGCCAGTAGTCCCCAACTAGCGGGGGGGGTAGGTGAGCAGTTCTTC.

J is TRBJ1-5 and V is TRBV7-2, with 12 bases lining up with TRBD1. Germline CDR1 is SGHTA and CDR2 is FQGNSA. With V trimmed by 5 bases and J by 5 bases, 4 bases remained unmatched. CDR3 length: 15 amino acids. The CDR3 sequence: CASSKGQGAYQPQHF. The CDR3 DNA sequence: TGTGCCAGCAGCAAGGGACAGGGGGCGTATCAGCCCCAGCATTTT. Full variable domain (missing parts from reference TRBV7-2 and TRBJ1-5): GAGVSQSPSNKVTEKGKDVELRCDPISGHTALYWYRQSLGQGLEFLIYFQGNSAPDKSGLPSDRFSAERTGGSVSTLTIQRTQQEDSAVYLCASSKGQGAYQPQHFGDGTRLSIL.

V gene TRBV19 combines with J gene TRBJ2-5, with D possibly TRBD1 on 6 matching bases. In germline, CDR1 is LNHDA, CDR2 SQIVND (reference sequence). The CDR3 runs to 12 residues. V lost 8 bases, J lost 5 bases, and 12 bases lay in between. CDR3 nucleotide sequence: TGTGCCAGTTCCCAGGGGTTGGAGACCCAGTACTTC. Amino acids: CASSQGLETQYF.

In this sample, this clone turned up once. The rearrangement uses TRBV7-3 and TRBJ2-1, with 12 nucleotides matching TRBD1. This CDR3 region has 15 residues. Trimming at V came to 1 base and at J to 10 bases, leaving 5 bases not matched to a gene. Germline-derived CDR1 and CDR2 are SGHTA and FQGTGA. CDR3 in amino acids: CASSLMGQGAKEQFF. In DNA, the CDR3 is TGTGCCAGCAGCTTAATGGGACAGGGGGCGAAAGAGCAGTTCTTC.

This clone showed up just a few times. The chain couples TRBV5-6 to TRBJ2-5; D not certain. CDR3 length equals 11 residues. Looked up from germline, CDR1 is SGHDT and CDR2 is YYEEEE. The V end lost 4 bases, the J end lost 5 bases, and 6 bases lay between the germline ends. CDR3 sequence (DNA): TGTGCCAGCAGCGGAGAGGAGACCCAGTACTTC. Protein product: CASSGEETQYF.

The chain joins TRBV6-5 to TRBJ2-1; 15 bases are shared with TRBD2. The CDR3 is made up of 15 amino acids. After removal of 4 bases from V and 9 bases from J, the junction contained 4 bases not matched to a gene. Germline V gene sequence: CDR1 MNHEY, CDR2 SVGAGI. DNA for the CDR3: TGTGCCAGCAGTTCCCCGGGACTAGCGGGGGGTGAGCAGTTCTTC. Residues: CASSSPGLAGGEQFF.

The rearrangement joins TRBV6-6 to TRBJ2-1; 10 nucleotides agree with TRBD1. The CDR3 length is 15 residues. With V trimmed by 6 bases and J by 8 bases, 10 bases remained unmatched. Germline assignment: CDR1 MNHNY and CDR2 SVGAGI (reference sequence). The CDR3 region is CASRIGTGDLDEQFF. DNA for the CDR3: TGTGCCAGCAGGATCGGGACAGGGGATTTGGATGAGCAGTTCTTC.

The J gene is TRBJ1-6, the V gene TRBV27, with D unresolved. The CDR3 is 14 amino acids. Looked up from germline, CDR1 is MNHEY and CDR2 is SMNVEV (reference sequence). Trimming left V 10 bases short and J 2 bases short, with 12 bases between. The CDR3 region is CATKRAAYNSPLHF. The CDR3 DNA follows: TGTGCCACCAAAAGAGCGGCCTATAATTCACCCCTCCACTTT.

This clone has only a few counts. An end of the junction differs from the germline gene, which may be a read error. The CDR3: CSSSSHSGEQFF. The CDR3 DNA sequence: TGTTCCAGCAGCTCTCATAGCGGGGAGCAGTTCTTC. The chain recombines TRBV7-9 with TRBJ2-1; 7 bases agree with TRBD2. Germline lookup yields CDR1 SEHNR and CDR2 FQNEAQ (reference sequence). The CDR3 is 12 amino acids. The full variable domain, in which reference TRBV7-9 and TRBJ2-1 provide the parts outside the CDR3, is DTGVSQNPRHKITKRGQNVTFRCDPISEHNRLYWYRQTLGQGPEFLTYFQNEAQLEKSRLLSDRFSAERPKGSFSTLEIQRTEQGDSAMYLCSSSSHSGEQFFGPGTRLTVL.